This entry describes one TCR beta chain. This sample was included in a study of shared clonotypes between healthy human individuals. Here immunoSEQ multiplex PCR was the method, and the copy in TCRdb shows in-frame clones only, minus some. This table has 500,000 to 550,000 clones, 90% to 96% appearing once. CDR1 and CDR2 from the germline V gene are SGHDN and FVKESK. Between the trimmed V and J ends, which lost 6 bases and 2 bases, there was a span of 11 bases. This CDR3 spans 15 amino acids. The rearrangement links TRBV14 to TRBJ2-6; D gene uncertain. The sequencing sample was made of naive CD4+ T cells sorted from blood. As for subset: CD45RA+ positively selected. This sequence was found in a woman younger than 45 in good health. The chain's CDR3 is CASSQQNPGANVLTF. The CDR3 region has the DNA TGTGCCAGCAGTCAGCAGAACCCTGGGGCCAACGTCCTGACTTTC. Filled out from reference TRBV14 and TRBJ2-6, the complete variable domain reads EAGVTQFPSHSVIEKGQTVTLRCDPISGHDNLYWYRRVMGKEIKFLLHFVKESKQDESGMPNNRFLAERTGGTYSTLKVQPAELEDSGVYFCASSQQNPGANVLTFGAGSRLTVL.